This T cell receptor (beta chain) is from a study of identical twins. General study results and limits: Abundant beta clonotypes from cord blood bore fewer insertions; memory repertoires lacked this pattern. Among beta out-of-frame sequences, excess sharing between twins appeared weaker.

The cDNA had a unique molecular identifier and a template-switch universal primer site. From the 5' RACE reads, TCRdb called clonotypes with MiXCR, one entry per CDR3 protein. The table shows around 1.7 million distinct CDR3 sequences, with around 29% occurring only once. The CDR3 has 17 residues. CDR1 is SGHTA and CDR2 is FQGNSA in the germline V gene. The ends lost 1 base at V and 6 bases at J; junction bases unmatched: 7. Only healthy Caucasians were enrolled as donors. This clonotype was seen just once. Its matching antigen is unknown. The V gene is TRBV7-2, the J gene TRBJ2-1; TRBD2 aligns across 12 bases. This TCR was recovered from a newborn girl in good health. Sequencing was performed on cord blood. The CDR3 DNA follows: TGTGCCAGCAGCTTAGTGGCACTAGCGGGAGGAGGCAATGAGCAGTTCTTC. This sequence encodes CASSLVALAGGGNEQFF.